This T cell receptor (beta chain) was retrieved from a study of blood T cells in healthy people across ages. For the study at large: About one barcoded beta molecule per two T cells came from capture by template switching. General study results and limits: TCR beta diversity was tightly associated with the proportion of naive T cells.

The sample providers were healthy Caucasian people from Russia, aged about 6 to 100. The use of a sample-barcoded 5' primer and a J-beta primer mix characterized a second PCR of 7 to 11 cycles. Each cDNA molecule was tagged by a template-switch adaptor that had 12 random nucleotides. Using its own MiXCR run on the 5' RACE reads, TCRdb lists one record per CDR3 protein. The sample includes approximately 800,000 distinct CDR3 sequences, roughly 35% of them seen just once. The germline CDR1 and CDR2 sequences are LGHNA and YNFKEQ. Trimming took 1 base from V and 7 from J; bases not matched to a gene: 5. The CDR3 length is 15 residues. This clonotype was seen ten or more times. Antigen unknown.

The sequenced sample was blood. The chain is built from TRBV4-2 and TRBJ2-1; 9 nucleotides align to TRBD2. The clonotype was recovered from a man aged 18 to 29 in good health. The CDR3 loop reads CASSQGAGGNNEQFF. The CDR3 DNA sequence: TGTGCCAGCAGCCAAGGCGCGGGGGGGAATAATGAGCAGTTCTTC.